This TCR beta chain was retrieved from a study of technical replicates of blood from several donors. Data came from immunoSEQ multiplex PCR; TCRdb stores just in-frame clones and leaves some out. The data contain roughly 60,000 clones, roughly 89% of them singletons. The CDR3 is 17 residues long. Germline V CDR1 and CDR2: SGHVS, FNYEAQ. The J segment lost 7 bases and the V segment lost 1 base, leaving 11 bases of the junction unmatched. The sample was PBMCs. This TCR derives from a human donor in good health. Some clones in this sample may be carry-over from other donors' samples. The rearrangement joins TRBV7-6 to TRBJ2-4; TRBD2 aligns across 9 bases. The CDR3 here is CASSLELAGAPGNIQYF. CDR3 coding DNA: TGTGCCAGCAGCTTAGAATTAGCGGGAGCCCCGGGGAACATTCAGTACTTC. The entire variable domain, with the rest obtained from reference TRBV7-6 and TRBJ2-4, is as follows: GAGVSQSPRYKVTKRGQDVALRCDPISGHVSLYWYRQALGQGPEFLTYFNYEAQQDKSGLPNDRFSAERPEGSISTLTIQRTEQRDSAMYRCASSLELAGAPGNIQYFGAGTRLSVL.